These 25 T cell receptor beta chains were all obtained from the same sample, sequenced in a study of blood T cell repertoires in COVID-19. This table comes from immunoSEQ multiplex PCR, and its TCRdb copy is limited to in-frame clones, with some not included. The data show more than 150,000 clones, roughly 89% seen once. Sequencing was done on a sample of peripheral blood. All receptors derive from a young woman who had recovered from COVID-19.

The CDR3 region is CASSPSSYNSPLHF. Written as DNA, the CDR3 is TGCGCCAGCAGCCCCAGCTCCTATAATTCACCCCTCCACTTT. The chain is built from TRBV5-1 and TRBJ1-6; D gene unclear. Germline assignment: CDR1 SGHRS and CDR2 YFSETQ. CDR3 length equals 14 residues. Trimming removed 4 bases from V and 0 bases from J, with 5 bases in between.

The chain is built from TRBV19 and TRBJ2-7, with 10 bases aligning to TRBD2. J was trimmed by 3 bases and V by 4 bases; bases with no gene match: 6. The germline CDR1 and CDR2 sequences are LNHDA and SQIVND (reference sequence). CDR3 length equals 15 residues. For the CDR3, the DNA is TGTGCCAGTAGTACCCATCTAGCGGGAGACTACGAGCAGTACTTC. Translation gives CASSTHLAGDYEQYF.

The chain joins TRBV19 to TRBJ2-5; perhaps TRBD2 as D (6 bases). The CDR3 has 15 amino acids. V lost 5 bases and J lost 1, with 14 bases in between. Germline assignment: CDR1 LNHDA and CDR2 SQIVND (reference sequence). The CDR3 nucleotides read TGTGCCAGTAGTGCGGGACGCCGGCGCCAAGAGACCCAGTACTTC. Amino acid sequence: CASSAGRRRQETQYF.

In its sample, this clone was seen once. V gene TRBV21-1 combines with J gene TRBJ2-4; TRBD2 was called by the table and not checked on the DNA. TRBV21-1 is given as a pseudogene. This CDR3 has 8 residues. In nucleotides, the CDR3 is TGTGCCAGCACCGAGGAGTACTTC. Its protein is CASTEEYF.

This chain connects TRBV7-3 to TRBJ1-2; D is ambiguous. Trimming removed 4 bases at V and 5 bases at J, with 11 bases between. Germline CDR1 is SGHTA and CDR2 is FQGTGA. The CDR3 consists of 13 residues. This CDR3 is CASSYGRGYGYTF. The CDR3 nucleotides read TGTGCCAGCAGCTATGGGCGGGGTTATGGCTACACCTTC.

The chain couples TRBV5-6 to TRBJ2-2, with 10 bases that match TRBD1. The V gene end was trimmed by 2 bases and the J gene end by 6 bases; junction bases not matched to a gene: 7. Germline CDR1 is SGHDT and CDR2 is YYEEEE. CDR3 length: 16 amino acids. Here the CDR3 reads CASSLDRGRFPGELFF. CDR3 DNA: TGTGCCAGCAGCTTAGACAGGGGGCGATTTCCCGGGGAGCTGTTTTTT.

The rearrangement links TRBV2 to TRBJ2-3; 10 positions match TRBD2. Germline CDR1 and CDR2: SNHLY and FYNNEI. Losses at the gene ends were 6 bases for V and 3 bases for J; bases not matched to a gene: 18. The CDR3 loop spans 19 amino acids. DNA for the CDR3: TGTGCCAGCAGGCTTGAGGGCTTCCTAGCGGGAGAGTCTACAGATACGCAGTATTTT. This encodes CASRLEGFLAGESTDTQYF.

CDR3 residues: CASSSPGQSPGANVLTF. CDR3 DNA sequence: TGTGCCAGCAGTTCCCCGGGACAGAGCCCAGGGGCCAACGTCCTGACTTTC. The chain joins TRBV7-3 to TRBJ2-6, with 7 bases aligning to TRBD1. With V trimmed by 6 bases and J by 4 bases, 12 bases remained unmatched. Germline CDR1 and CDR2: SGHTA and FQGTGA. The CDR3 runs to 17 residues.

This chain connects TRBV19 to TRBJ1-1; no clear D. This CDR3 contains 14 residues. CDR1 is LNHDA and CDR2 is SQIVND in the germline V gene (reference sequence). V gave up 6 bases and J gave up 0 bases, with 11 bases separating them. The CDR3 bases are TGTGCCAGTAGGGCTTCCCTCATGAACACTGAAGCTTTCTTT. Protein: CASRASLMNTEAFF.

The chain carries TRBV2 and TRBJ1-6; the D is unclear. The CDR3 covers 12 residues. Deletions cut 7 bases from V and 10 bases from J, with 11 bases between. Germline V gives CDR1 SNHLY, CDR2 FYNNEI. This chain's CDR3 is CASTTRGSPLHF. CDR3 nucleotides: TGTGCCAGCACCACGAGAGGGTCACCCCTCCACTTT.

This rearrangement joins TRBV11-2 to TRBJ2-3; TRBD2 is a possible D gene (6 bases). This CDR3 comprises 13 residues. Germline V gives CDR1 SGHAT, CDR2 FQNNGV. V was trimmed by 5 bases and J by 0 bases, leaving 6 bases between them. CDR3 sequence: CASSAGSTDTQYF. The CDR3 bases are TGTGCCAGCAGCGCGGGGAGCACAGATACGCAGTATTTT. Combining the CDR3 with reference TRBV11-2 and TRBJ2-3 gives the whole variable domain EAGVAQSPRYKIIEKRQSVAFWCNPISGHATLYWYQQILGQGPKLLIQFQNNGVVDDSQLPKDRFSAERLKGVDSTLKIQPAKLEDSAVYLCASSAGSTDTQYFGPGTRLTVL.

The chain employs TRBV19 and TRBJ2-1; 7 nucleotides align to TRBD1. The ends lost 4 bases at V and 8 bases at J; junction bases unmatched: 8. This CDR3 has 14 amino acids. Germline V gene data show CDR1 as LNHDA and CDR2 as SQIVND (reference sequence). The CDR3 DNA reads TGTGCCAGTAGTACACCGACAGGGCACGATGAGCAGTTCTTC. It yields the protein CASSTPTGHDEQFF. The full variable domain, with the rest looked up from reference TRBV19 and TRBJ2-1, is DGGITQSPKYLFRKEGQNVTLSCEQNLNHDAMYWYRQDPGQGLRLIYYSQIVNDFQKGDIAEGYSVSREKKESFPLTVTSAQKNPTAFYLCASSTPTGHDEQFFGPGTRLTVL.

V gene TRBV1 combines with J gene TRBJ2-7; TRBD2, the table's D call, lacks a check against the DNA. TRBV1 is deemed a pseudogene. The length of the CDR3 is 15 residues. The CDR3 bases are TGCACCAGCAGCCTCTTTGCGGGGGCCTCCTACGAGCAGTACGTC. Protein sequence: CTSSLFAGASYEQYV.

The chain is built from TRBV4-3 and TRBJ2-1, with TRBD2 as a possible D gene (6 bases). The germline gives CDR1 LGHNA, CDR2 YSLEER. This CDR3 comprises 17 residues. V gave up 0 bases and J gave up 4 bases, with 16 bases separating them. This CDR3 reads CASSQDLLGGVYNEQFF. CDR3 bases: TGCGCCAGCAGCCAAGATCTACTTGGCGGGGTTTACAATGAGCAGTTCTTC.

The chain uses TRBV5-1 and TRBJ1-4; weak D call: TRBD1 (6 bases). From germline, CDR1 is SGHRS and CDR2 YFSETQ. V lost 1 base to trimming and J lost 6 bases, with 13 bases between them. The CDR3 is 15 residues long. The CDR3 region is CASSLTGGGHEKLFF. The CDR3 DNA is TGCGCCAGCAGCTTGACGGGAGGGGGGCATGAAAAACTGTTTTTT.

The gene calls are TRBV7-6 and TRBJ2-6, with D perhaps TRBD2 (5 bases). V dropped 1 base and J dropped 2 bases, with 6 bases sitting between them. This CDR3 comprises 15 residues. CDR1 and CDR2 (germline): SGHVS, FNYEAQ. CDR3 in amino acids: CASSLDGTGANVLTF. The DNA of the CDR3 is TGTGCCAGCAGCTTAGACGGGACTGGGGCCAACGTCCTGACTTTC.

The chain carries TRBV6-2 or TRBV6-3 and TRBJ1-2, with TRBD1 matching 8 bases. CDR1 is MNHEY, CDR2 SVGEGT, per germline. Losses at the gene ends were 6 bases for V and 0 bases for J; bases not matched to a gene: 12. The CDR3 is made up of 17 amino acids. The DNA of the CDR3 is TGTGCCAGCAGCCGGGACAGGTATCGCACTACTAACTATGGCTACACCTTC. This codes for CASSRDRYRTTNYGYTF.

In this sample, this clone turned up a few times. The V and J genes are TRBV25-1 and TRBJ1-2, with a possible D match to TRBD1 (5 bases). CDR1 is MGHDK, CDR2 SYGVNS, per germline. Trimming removed 1 base at V and 4 bases at J, with 10 bases between. The CDR3 contains 14 residues. The DNA of the CDR3 is TGTGCCAGCAGTGAATGGGGGGAGATCTATGGCTACACCTTC. Protein: CASSEWGEIYGYTF.

The chain uses TRBV5-1 and TRBJ1-3, with D perhaps matching TRBD1 (6 bases). The CDR3 is made up of 15 amino acids. V was cut by 4 bases and J by 1 base, with 12 bases left in between. Germline V gene lookup returns CDR1 SGHRS and CDR2 YFSETQ. The CDR3 DNA sequence: TGCGCCAGCAGCCTACAGGGAATATCTGGAAACACCATATATTTT. Translation gives CASSLQGISGNTIYF.

The chain couples TRBV16 to TRBJ2-5; 11 bases are shared with TRBD2. Germline CDR1 and CDR2: KGHSY and FQNENV. V lost 4 bases to trimming and J lost 5 bases; unmatched junction nucleotides: 12. The CDR3 sequence is 17 residues long. The CDR3 nucleotides read TGTGCCAGCAGCCCTGCTCGAACTAGCGGGAGAGGGGAGACCCAGTACTTC. Translated: CASSPARTSGRGETQYF.

The V call is TRBV12-5, the J call TRBJ2-1; D may be TRBD2 (5 bases). V was trimmed by 0 bases and J by 3 bases, leaving 12 bases between them. CDR3 size: 16 residues. Germline values: CDR1 LGHNT, CDR2 FRNRAP. CDR3 region: CASGLVDGNLYNEQFF. The DNA of the CDR3 is TGTGCTAGTGGTTTGGTCGACGGGAACCTCTACAATGAGCAGTTCTTC. Variable domain in full (rest from reference TRBV12-5 and TRBJ2-1): DARVTQTPRHKVTEMGQEVTMRCQPILGHNTVFWYRQTMMQGLELLAYFRNRAPLDDSGMPKDRFSAEMPDATLATLKIQPSEPRDSAVYFCASGLVDGNLYNEQFFGPGTRLTVL.

This clone showed up just once. As DNA, the CDR3 is TGCAGCGTTGACTTGGACTTATCCTACAATGAGCAGTTCTTC. It specifies CSVDLDLSYNEQFF. The chain is built from TRBV29-1 and TRBJ2-1; TRBD2 might be the D (5 bases). This CDR3 comprises 14 residues. CDR1 and CDR2 (germline): SQVTM, ANQGSEA. V was pared by 3 bases and J by 1 base, with 10 bases between.

The chain recombines TRBV7-6 with TRBJ2-5; D not certain. The CDR3 is made up of 17 amino acids. CDR1 and CDR2 (germline): SGHVS, FNYEAQ. The ends were cut back, 2 bases at V and 4 bases at J, with 20 bases in the middle. The CDR3 DNA is TGTGCCAGCAGCTTATATGGCAATCAAGTTGAAACAGAGACCCAGTACTTC. This codes for CASSLYGNQVETETQYF.

This rearrangement joins TRBV3-1 (or the pseudogene TRBV3-2) to TRBJ2-3, with 12 nucleotides matching TRBD2. V trimming: 7 bases; J trimming: 2 bases; junction bases outside the gene matches: 7. The CDR3 runs to 16 residues. The germline CDR1 and CDR2 sequences are LGHDT and YNNKEL (reference sequence). CDR3 in amino acids: CASNPGLAGNTDTQYF. For the CDR3, the DNA is TGTGCCAGCAACCCAGGACTAGCGGGGAACACAGATACGCAGTATTTT.

The rearrangement joins TRBV7-9 to TRBJ1-2; 8 bases are a match to TRBD1. Trimming removed 5 bases from V and 4 bases from J; junction bases left unmatched: 6. The CDR3 contains 14 residues. The germline gives CDR1 SEHNR, CDR2 FQNEAQ (reference sequence). CDR3 region: CASSVRGPGYGYTF. The DNA for the CDR3 is TGTGCCAGCAGCGTCAGGGGGCCAGGCTATGGCTACACCTTC.